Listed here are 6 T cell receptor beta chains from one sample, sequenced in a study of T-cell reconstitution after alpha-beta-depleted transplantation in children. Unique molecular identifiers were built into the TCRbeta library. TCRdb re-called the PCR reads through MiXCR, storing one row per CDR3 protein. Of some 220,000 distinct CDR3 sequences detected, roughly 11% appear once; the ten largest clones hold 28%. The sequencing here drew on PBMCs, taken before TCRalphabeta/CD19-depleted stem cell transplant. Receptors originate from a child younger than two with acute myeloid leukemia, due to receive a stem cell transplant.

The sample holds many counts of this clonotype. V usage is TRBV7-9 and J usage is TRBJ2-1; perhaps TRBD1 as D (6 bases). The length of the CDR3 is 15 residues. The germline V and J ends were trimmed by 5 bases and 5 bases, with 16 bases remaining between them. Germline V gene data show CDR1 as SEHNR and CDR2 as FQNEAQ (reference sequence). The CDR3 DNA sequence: TGTGCCAGCAGCGTAGGGACAAGGGAAAACAATGAGCAGTTCTTC. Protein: CASSVGTRENNEQFF. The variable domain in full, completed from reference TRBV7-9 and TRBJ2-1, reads DTGVSQNPRHKITKRGQNVTFRCDPISEHNRLYWYRQTLGQGPEFLTYFQNEAQLEKSRLLSDRFSAERPKGSFSTLEIQRTEQGDSAMYLCASSVGTRENNEQFFGPGTRLTVL.

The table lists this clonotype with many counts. The CDR3 loop reads CASSNPTGTSGSSNEQFF. CDR3 sequence (DNA): TGTGCCAGCAGCAACCCAACCGGGACTAGCGGGAGTAGCAATGAGCAGTTCTTC. The V and J genes are TRBV5-6 and TRBJ2-1; TRBD2 matches at 14 bases. The CDR3 loop spans 18 amino acids. J lost 6 bases, V lost 4 bases, and 12 bases had no gene match. Germline V gene data show CDR1 as SGHDT and CDR2 as YYEEEE.

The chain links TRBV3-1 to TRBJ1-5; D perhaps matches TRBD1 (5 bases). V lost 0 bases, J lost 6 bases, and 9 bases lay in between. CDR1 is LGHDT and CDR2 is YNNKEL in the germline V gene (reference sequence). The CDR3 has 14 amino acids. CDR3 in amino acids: CASSQDAGFQPQHF. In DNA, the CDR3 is TGTGCCAGCAGCCAAGATGCAGGGTTTCAGCCCCAGCATTTT.

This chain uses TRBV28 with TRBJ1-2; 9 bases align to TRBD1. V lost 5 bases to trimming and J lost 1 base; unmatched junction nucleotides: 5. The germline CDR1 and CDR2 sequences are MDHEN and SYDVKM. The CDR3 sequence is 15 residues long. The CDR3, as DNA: TGTGCCAGCAGTCCACCGGGACAGGGTAACTATGGCTACACCTTC. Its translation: CASSPPGQGNYGYTF.

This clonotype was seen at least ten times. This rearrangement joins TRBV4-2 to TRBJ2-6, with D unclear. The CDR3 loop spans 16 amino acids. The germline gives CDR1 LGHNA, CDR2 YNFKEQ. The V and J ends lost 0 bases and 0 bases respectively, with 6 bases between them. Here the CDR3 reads CASSQEWDSGANVLTF. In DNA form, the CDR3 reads TGTGCCAGCAGCCAAGAATGGGACTCTGGGGCCAACGTCCTGACTTTC.

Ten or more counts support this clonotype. The CDR3 loop reads CASSFGGQAYGYTF. CDR3 nucleotides: TGTGCCAGCAGTTTTGGCGGACAGGCGTATGGCTACACCTTC. The rearrangement joins TRBV28 to TRBJ1-2, with 7 positions matching TRBD1. The CDR3 sequence is 14 residues long. With 3 bases clipped from V and 5 bases from J, the junction kept 6 bases outside the gene matches. Germline CDR1 is MDHEN and CDR2 is SYDVKM.